One and the same sample provided the 10 T cell receptor beta chains below, sequenced in a study of T cells in Graves' hyperthyroidism and ophthalmopathy. What was amplified from RNA transcripts were TCR beta CDR3 regions. First-round RT-PCR targeting the TCR CDR3 was performed with the HTBI primer set. TCRdb processed the multiplex PCR reads anew with MiXCR; each CDR3 protein has one entry. The profile covers about 380,000 distinct CDR3 sequences, with roughly 15% appearing a single time and 15% to 20% taken by the ten largest. Sequenced: blood. The receptors stem from a woman aged 30 to 39 with Graves' ophthalmopathy.

In this sample, this clonotype turned up many times. The chain recombines TRBV2 with TRBJ2-7; the D is unclear. Per the germline V gene, CDR1 is SNHLY and CDR2 is FYNNEI. The CDR3 contains 14 residues. Trimming cost V 2 bases and J 4 bases, with 12 bases left between them. Written as DNA, the CDR3 is TGTGCCAGCAGTGAAAGCACTGGTCCATACGAGCAGTACTTC. Amino acids: CASSESTGPYEQYF. Full variable domain (missing parts from reference TRBV2 and TRBJ2-7): EPEVTQTPSHQVTQMGQEVILRCVPISNHLYFYWYRQILGQKVEFLVSFYNNEISEKSEIFDDQFSVERPDGSNFTLKIRSTKLEDSAMYFCASSESTGPYEQYFGPGTRLTVT.

This clonotype came up many times. The chain employs TRBV24-1 and TRBJ2-1; TRBD2 aligns across 12 bases. Germline trimming cut 2 bases from V and 9 bases from J; bases unmatched to any gene: 4. This CDR3 contains 15 residues. CDR1 is KGHDR and CDR2 is SFDVKD in the germline V gene. In nucleotides, the CDR3 is TGTGCCACCAGTGATTCGTCTAGCGGGGGGGGTGAGCAGTTCTTC. This encodes CATSDSSSGGGEQFF.

This clonotype was found many times. The chain links TRBV13 to TRBJ2-5, with TRBD2 matching 13 bases. The CDR3 is 17 residues long. The V segment lost 5 bases and the J segment 2 bases; nucleotides outside the gene matches: 8. CDR1 and CDR2 (germline): PRHDT, FYEKMQ (reference sequence). The CDR3 region has the DNA TGTGCCAGCAGCATCTCCGAGGGACTAGCGGGACAAGAGACCCAGTACTTC. It codes for CASSISEGLAGQETQYF.

The sample holds many counts of this clonotype. The chain has TRBV7-9 and TRBJ1-2, with D possibly matching TRBD1 (5 bases). Trimming pared 1 base from V and 8 bases from J, leaving 14 bases between. The CDR3 totals 14 residues. Germline V lookup: CDR1 SEHNR, CDR2 FQNEAQ (reference sequence). CDR3 loop: CASSLDPGRDGYTF. CDR3 sequence (DNA): TGTGCCAGCAGCTTAGATCCGGGACGAGACGGCTACACCTTC.

This clonotype has a handful of counts. Given a much more abundant clone one base away, this may be a read error. V and J are TRBV20-1 and TRBJ2-5, with D possibly matching TRBD2 (6 bases). Germline CDR1 DFQATT, CDR2 SNEGSKA (reference sequence). CDR3 length: 15 amino acids. CDR3 coding DNA: TGCAGTGCTAGTAACCGGGGGAGGTACCAAGAGGCCCAGTACTTC. Translation gives CSASNRGRYQEAQYF.

This clonotype showed up just a few times. Possible read error: a much larger clone is one base away. This chain joins TRBV6-1 and TRBJ2-1; TRBD1 might be the D (5 bases). The CDR3 is 17 residues long. V lost 3 bases, J lost 8 bases, and 23 bases lay in between. The germline CDR1 and CDR2 sequences are MNHNS and SASEGT. CDR3 in amino acids: CASSESWFQEWGDEQFF. As DNA, the CDR3 is TGTGCCAGCAGTGAGTCTTGGTTTCAGGAATGGGGCGATGAGCAGTTCTTC.

In this sample, this clonotype turned up many times. CDR3 sequence (DNA): TGTGCCAGCAGTTTAGCTCTAGCGGGGGTCGAGCAGTACTTC. Its protein product is CASSLALAGVEQYF. The chain carries TRBV12-3 or TRBV12-4 and TRBJ2-7; 10 nucleotides match TRBD2. The CDR3 covers 14 residues. Unmatched junction bases numbered 2, after V lost 0 bases and J lost 6 bases.

This clonotype was recorded a few times. The chain joins TRBV2 to TRBJ2-1; D unresolved. Trimming pared 5 bases from V and 5 bases from J, leaving 10 bases between. CDR1 and CDR2 from the germline V gene are SNHLY and FYNNEI. The CDR3 is made up of 13 amino acids. The CDR3 nucleotides read TGTGCCAGCAGTCCGGGCCCGAACAATGAGCAGTTCTTC. Translating gives CASSPGPNNEQFF.

This clonotype was observed at least ten times. The chain is built from TRBV2 and TRBJ1-5; D perhaps matches TRBD1 (5 bases). CDR1 and CDR2 (germline): SNHLY, FYNNEI. V was trimmed by 6 bases and J by 6 bases, leaving 12 bases between them. The CDR3 totals 13 residues. The CDR3 sequence is CASSINGGQPQHF. Here the CDR3 DNA reads TGTGCCAGCAGCATTAATGGGGGTCAGCCCCAGCATTTT.

The J gene is TRBJ1-6, the V gene TRBV6-5, with D unclear. The CDR3 has 12 amino acids. CDR1 is MNHEY, CDR2 SVGAGI, per germline. Trimming left V 4 bases short and J 9 bases short, with 7 bases between. CDR3 sequence: CASSSYGSPLHF. The CDR3 coding sequence is TGTGCCAGCAGTTCATACGGTTCACCCCTCCACTTT.